Sequencing of this T cell receptor beta chain was carried out in a study of CD8 T cells in ankylosing spondylitis. Each CDR3 protein is one row after TCRdb ran MiXCR on the 5' RACE reads. Of about 340,000 distinct CDR3 sequences in the sample, approximately 22% are singletons; the top ten hold 10% to 15%. Trimming shortened V by 0 bases and J by 3 bases, and 15 bases separated the two germline ends. The CDR3 is 16 residues long. Per the germline V gene, CDR1 is SGHVS and CDR2 is FQNEAQ. Points on this clonotype: Its target is unknown.

Overall study findings and caveats: Past studies reported some motif variants in reactive arthritis synovial fluid and blood.

The sample was blood, either unsorted or a sorted T cell fraction (not recorded which). The chain has TRBV7-8 and TRBJ2-7; maybe TRBD1 (6 bases). This clonotype was sampled from a male donor with ankylosing spondylitis or in good health (not recorded which). The CDR3: CASSLALEQGRYEQYF. The CDR3 region has the DNA TGTGCCAGCAGCTTAGCTTTGGAACAGGGACGCTACGAGCAGTACTTC.